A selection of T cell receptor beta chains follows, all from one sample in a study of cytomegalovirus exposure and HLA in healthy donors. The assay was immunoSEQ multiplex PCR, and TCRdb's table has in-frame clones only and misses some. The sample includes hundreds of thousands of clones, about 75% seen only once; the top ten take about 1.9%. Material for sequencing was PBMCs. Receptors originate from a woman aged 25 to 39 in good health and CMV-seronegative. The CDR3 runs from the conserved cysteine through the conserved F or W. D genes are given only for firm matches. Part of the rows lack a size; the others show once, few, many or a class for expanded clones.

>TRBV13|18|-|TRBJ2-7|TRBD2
CASSPLPGTSGGAYEQYF
TGTGCCAGCAGCCCACTTCCCGGGACTAGCGGGGGGGCGTACGAGCAGTACTTC
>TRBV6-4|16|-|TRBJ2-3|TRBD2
CASSPPTSGSPDTQYF
TGTGCCAGCAGCCCTCCGACTAGCGGGAGCCCAGATACGCAGTATTTT
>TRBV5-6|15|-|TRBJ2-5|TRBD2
CASSLGLAGQETQYF
TGTGCCAGCAGCTTGGGACTAGCGGGACAAGAGACCCAGTACTTC
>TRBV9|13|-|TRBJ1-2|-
CASSVGPGDGYTF
TGTGCCAGCAGCGTAGGCCCCGGGGATGGCTACACCTTC
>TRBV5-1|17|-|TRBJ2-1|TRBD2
CASSLGTSTNSYNEQFF
TGCGCCAGCAGCTTAGGGACTAGCACCAACTCCTACAATGAGCAGTTCTTC
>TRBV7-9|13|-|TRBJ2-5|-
CASSPRAMETQYF
TGTGCCAGCAGCCCCAGGGCGATGGAGACCCAGTACTTC
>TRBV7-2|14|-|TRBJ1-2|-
CASSLGAGGYGYTF
TGTGCCAGCAGCTTAGGGGCGGGGGGCTATGGCTACACCTTC
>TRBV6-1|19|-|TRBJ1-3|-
CASSEIPKYAGVTGNTIYF
TGTGCCAGCAGTGAAATTCCCAAGTATGCAGGGGTAACTGGAAACACCATATATTTT
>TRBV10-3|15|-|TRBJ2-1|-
CAISKQESSYNEQFF
TGTGCCATCAGCAAACAAGAAAGCTCCTACAATGAGCAGTTCTTC
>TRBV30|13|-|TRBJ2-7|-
CAWSLSRGGEQYF
TGTGCCTGGAGTCTCTCCCGAGGTGGCGAGCAGTACTTC
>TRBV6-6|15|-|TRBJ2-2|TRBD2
CASSQLAGGTGELFF
TGTGCCAGCAGTCAACTAGCGGGAGGTACCGGGGAGCTGTTTTTT
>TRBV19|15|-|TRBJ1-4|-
CASRGSGGVDEKLFF
TGTGCCAGTAGGGGCTCGGGAGGCGTGGATGAAAAACTGTTTTTT
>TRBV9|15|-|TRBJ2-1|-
CASSVGTAPYNEQFF
TGTGCCAGCAGCGTGGGGACTGCGCCCTACAATGAGCAGTTCTTC
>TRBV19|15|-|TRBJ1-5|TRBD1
CASSKTGGPGTPQHF
TGTGCCAGTAGTAAGACAGGGGGCCCGGGTACACCCCAGCATTTT
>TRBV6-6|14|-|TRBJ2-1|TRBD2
CASSTRDYNNEQFF
TGTGCCAGCAGTACCCGGGACTATAACAATGAGCAGTTCTTC
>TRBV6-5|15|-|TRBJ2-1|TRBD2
CASSYSLTSPHEQFF
TGTGCCAGCAGTTACTCTTTGACTAGCCCCCATGAGCAGTTCTTC
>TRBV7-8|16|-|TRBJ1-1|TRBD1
CASSLLSQGENTEAFF
TGTGCCAGCAGCTTACTATCGCAGGGGGAGAACACTGAAGCTTTCTTT
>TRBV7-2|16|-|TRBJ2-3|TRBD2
CASSLVAGVSADTQYF
TGTGCCAGCAGCTTAGTCGCGGGAGTCTCCGCAGATACGCAGTATTTT
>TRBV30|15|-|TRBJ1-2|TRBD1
CAWSPGQGEAYGYTF
TGTGCCTGGAGCCCCGGACAGGGGGAAGCTTATGGCTACACCTTC
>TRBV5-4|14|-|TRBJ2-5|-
CASSLAPEVETQYF
TGTGCCAGCAGCTTGGCCCCGGAGGTGGAGACCCAGTACTTC
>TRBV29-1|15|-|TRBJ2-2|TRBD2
CSVEGGSRGAGELFF
TGCAGCGTTGAAGGCGGGAGCAGAGGAGCCGGGGAGCTGTTTTTT
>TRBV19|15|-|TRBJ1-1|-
CASKPQDGGNTEAFF
TGTGCCAGTAAGCCCCAAGATGGAGGGAACACTGAAGCTTTCTTT
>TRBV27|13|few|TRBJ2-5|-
CASKQADEETQYF
TGTGCCAGCAAACAAGCGGACGAAGAGACCCAGTACTTC
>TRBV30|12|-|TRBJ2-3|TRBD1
CAWMLQGDTQYF
TGTGCCTGGATGCTACAGGGGGATACGCAGTATTTT
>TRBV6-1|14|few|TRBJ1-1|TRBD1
CASRNRGTNTEAFF
TGTGCCAGCAGGAACAGGGGGACGAACACTGAAGCTTTCTTT
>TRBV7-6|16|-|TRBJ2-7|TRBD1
CASSLTVRQGAYEQYF
TGTGCCAGCAGCTTAACCGTGAGACAGGGGGCATACGAGCAGTACTTC
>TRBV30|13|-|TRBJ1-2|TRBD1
CAWGTGGGYGYTF
TGTGCCTGGGGCACAGGGGGGGGGTATGGCTACACCTTC
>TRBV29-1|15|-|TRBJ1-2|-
CSVEIRGSKAYGYTF
TGCAGCGTTGAAATCCGAGGATCGAAGGCTTATGGCTACACCTTC
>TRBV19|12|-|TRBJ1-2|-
CASTNRAPGYTF
TGTGCCAGCACAAACAGGGCCCCTGGCTACACCTTC
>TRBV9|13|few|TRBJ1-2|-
CASSVAGAHGYTF
TGTGCCAGCAGCGTAGCAGGGGCCCATGGCTACACCTTC
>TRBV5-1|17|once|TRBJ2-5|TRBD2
CASSLATAGGLQETQYF
TGCGCCAGCAGCTTGGCCACGGCGGGAGGATTACAAGAGACCCAGTACTTC
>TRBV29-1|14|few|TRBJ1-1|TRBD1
CSVTGGVKNTEAFF
TGCAGCGTGACAGGGGGCGTGAAGAACACTGAAGCTTTCTTT
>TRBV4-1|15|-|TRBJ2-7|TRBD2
CASSQDQSGGSEQYF
TGCGCCAGCAGCCAAGATCAGTCGGGAGGAAGCGAGCAGTACTTC
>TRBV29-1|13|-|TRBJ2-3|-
CSVDQGFTDTQYF
TGCAGCGTTGACCAGGGATTCACAGATACGCAGTATTTT
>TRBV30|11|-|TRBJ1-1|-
CAGGAGTEAFF
TGTGCCGGGGGGGCTGGCACTGAAGCTTTCTTT
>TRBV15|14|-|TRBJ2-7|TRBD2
CATSRGGRLYEQYF
TGTGCCACCAGCAGAGGCGGGAGGTTGTACGAGCAGTACTTC
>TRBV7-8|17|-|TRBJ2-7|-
CDSSLATRNNKAQWEYF
TGTGACAGCAGCTTAGCGACTAGGAACAACAAAGCCCAGTGGGAGTACTTC
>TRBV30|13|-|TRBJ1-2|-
CAWSVYGNYGYTF
TGTGCCTGGAGTGTATACGGGAACTATGGCTACACCTTC
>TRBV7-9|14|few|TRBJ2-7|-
CSSSLSQISYEQYF
TGTTCCAGCAGCCTCTCACAGATTTCCTACGAGCAGTACTTC
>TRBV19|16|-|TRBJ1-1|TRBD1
CASSLGTGNMNTEAFF
TGTGCCAGTAGTCTCGGGACAGGGAATATGAACACTGAAGCTTTCTTT
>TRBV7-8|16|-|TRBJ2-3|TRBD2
CASSLVDSGGAGTQYF
TGTGCCAGCAGCTTAGTTGATAGCGGGGGGGCTGGGACGCAGTATTTT
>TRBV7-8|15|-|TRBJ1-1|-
CASSLMRGANTEAFF
TGTGCCAGCAGCTTAATGCGGGGAGCGAACACTGAAGCTTTCTTT
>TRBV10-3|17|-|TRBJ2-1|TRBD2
CAISDPTGTSGHNEQFF
TGTGCCATCAGTGACCCTACCGGGACTAGCGGTCACAATGAGCAGTTCTTC
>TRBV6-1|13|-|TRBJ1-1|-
CASTELRDTEAFF
TGTGCCAGCACTGAGCTTCGAGACACTGAAGCTTTCTTT
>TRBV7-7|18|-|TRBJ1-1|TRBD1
CASSTATNQGAMRTEAFF
TGTGCTAGCAGCACTGCTACTAATCAGGGGGCTATGAGGACTGAAGCTTTCTTT
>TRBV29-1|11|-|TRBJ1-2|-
CSVGDIYGYTF
TGCAGCGTTGGCGACATTTATGGCTACACCTTC
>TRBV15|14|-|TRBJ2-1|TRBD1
CATSTRGPYNEQFF
TGTGCCACCAGCACTAGGGGGCCCTACAATGAGCAGTTCTTC
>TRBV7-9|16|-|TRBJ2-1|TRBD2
CAGGTSGGRSYNEQFF
TGTGCCGGAGGGACTAGCGGGGGGCGCTCCTACAATGAGCAGTTCTTC
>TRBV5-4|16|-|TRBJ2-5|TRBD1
CASSFYPGQGAETQYF
TGTGCCAGCAGCTTTTACCCGGGACAGGGGGCAGAGACCCAGTACTTC
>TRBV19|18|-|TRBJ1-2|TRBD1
CASSTLVGQGGLRYGYTF
TGTGCCAGTAGTACCCTTGTAGGACAGGGGGGTTTGCGCTATGGCTACACCTTC
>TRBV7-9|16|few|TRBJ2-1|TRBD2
CASSQRLAGAYNEQFF
TGTGCCAGCAGCCAGAGACTAGCGGGAGCTTACAATGAGCAGTTCTTC